This T cell receptor beta chain was profiled in a study of T-cell reconstitution after alpha-beta-depleted transplantation in children. Regarding the study as a whole: A year had passed since transplant, and T-cell counts and diversity by then came mostly from newly produced T cells.

Trimming removed 3 bases at V and 3 bases at J, with 11 bases between. Germline V CDR1 and CDR2: DFQATT, SNEGSKA (reference sequence). CDR3 length: 13 residues. Molecular barcoding with unique molecular identifiers was used for the TCRbeta library. TCRdb fed the PCR reads into MiXCR, producing one record per CDR3 protein. The sample contains 250,000 to 300,000 distinct CDR3 sequences, 7.5% to 9% of which appear only once. Only a few counts were recorded for this clonotype. Antigen unknown. This TCR came from a female patient aged 2-10 years who had a stem cell transplant for Fanconi anemia, so the T cells may come from the graft donor. V and J are TRBV20-1 and TRBJ1-2; D is possibly TRBD1 (5 bases). The input for sequencing was peripheral blood, taken 360 days after TCRalphabeta/CD19-depleted stem cell transplant. CDR3 in DNA: TGCAGTGCTAGTGTTCAGGGAGACTATGGCTACACCTTC. This gives the protein CSASVQGDYGYTF.